This T cell receptor beta chain was obtained from a study of blood T cell repertoires in COVID-19. V was shortened by 1 base and J by 5 bases, with 7 bases between the two germline ends. The CDR3 totals 13 residues. Germline V lookup: CDR1 LNHNV, CDR2 YYDKDF (reference sequence). Sequencing used immunoSEQ multiplex PCR; TCRdb keeps in-frame clones, though not all of them. The data contain over 100,000 clones, nearly 70% of them seen just once; the ten biggest clones take up under 2.5%. This clone was observed a few times. Sequencing input: peripheral blood. This chain uses TRBV15 with TRBJ2-3, with D unclear. This sequence originates from an older woman with acute or convalescent COVID-19. The CDR3 spells CATSRVYVDTQYF. The CDR3 bases are TGTGCCACCAGCAGAGTTTATGTAGATACGCAGTATTTT.